This T cell receptor (beta chain) was sequenced during a study of OX40 agonist ivuxolimab in advanced cancers. The repertoire was sequenced with immunoSEQ multiplex PCR; TCRdb's copy has only in-frame clones and lacks some. Of 45,000 to 70,000 clones detected, around 80% appear once; the ten largest clones hold roughly 3.2%. Only a few counts were recorded for this clone. The specimen comprised CD4+ or CD8+ T cells sorted from blood, sampled in a trial of the OX40 agonist ivuxolimab. The TCR sequence derives from an adult with an advanced solid tumor such as melanoma, head and neck, liver or kidney cancer.

In DNA, the CDR3 is TGCGCCACCAGCCCTGGGGAGTTGGGTAGGGGCTACACCTTC. Its protein is CATSPGELGRGYTF. J is TRBJ1-2 and V is TRBV10-2, with D unclear. The germline V gene encodes CDR1 WSHSY and CDR2 SAAADI. The V gene lost 10 bases and the J gene lost 8 bases, with 23 bases spanning the gap. The CDR3 contains 14 residues.